The sequence of this TCR beta chain was determined in a study of T-cell reconstitution after alpha-beta-depleted transplantation in children. This clonotype was observed at least ten times. The CDR3 has 13 amino acids. Germline V lookup: CDR1 SGHTA, CDR2 FQGNSA. Trimming shortened V by 4 bases and J by 1 base, and 8 bases separated the two germline ends. Construction of the TCRbeta library involved unique molecular identifiers. TCRdb processed the PCR reads anew with MiXCR; each CDR3 protein has one entry. The sample lists roughly 200,000 distinct CDR3 sequences, approximately 11% occurring once. The sequencing used PBMCs, collected before TCRalphabeta/CD19-depleted stem cell transplant. This rearrangement joins TRBV7-2 to TRBJ2-7; D call uncertain. The source of this sequence is a child younger than two with acute myeloid leukemia, due to receive a stem cell transplant. This CDR3 is CASSSTPSYEQYF. The DNA of the CDR3 is TGTGCCAGCAGCTCGACACCGTCCTACGAGCAGTACTTC.